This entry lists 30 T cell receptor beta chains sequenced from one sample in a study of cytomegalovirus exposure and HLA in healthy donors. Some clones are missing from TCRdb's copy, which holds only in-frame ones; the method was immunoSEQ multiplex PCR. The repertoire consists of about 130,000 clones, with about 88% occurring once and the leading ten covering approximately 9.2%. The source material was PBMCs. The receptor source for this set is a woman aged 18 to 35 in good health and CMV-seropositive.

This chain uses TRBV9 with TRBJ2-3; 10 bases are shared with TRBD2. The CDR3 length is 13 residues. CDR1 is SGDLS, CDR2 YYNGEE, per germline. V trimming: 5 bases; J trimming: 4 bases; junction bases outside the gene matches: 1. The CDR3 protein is CASSTSGADTQYF. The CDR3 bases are TGTGCCAGCAGTACTAGCGGGGCAGATACGCAGTATTTT.

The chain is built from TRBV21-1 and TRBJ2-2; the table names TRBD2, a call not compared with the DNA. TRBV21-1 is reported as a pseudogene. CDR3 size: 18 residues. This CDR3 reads CASSTRGLRGLHTGELFF. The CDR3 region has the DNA TGTGCCAGCAGCACGAGAGGACTACGAGGACTCCACACCGGGGAGCTGTTTTTT.

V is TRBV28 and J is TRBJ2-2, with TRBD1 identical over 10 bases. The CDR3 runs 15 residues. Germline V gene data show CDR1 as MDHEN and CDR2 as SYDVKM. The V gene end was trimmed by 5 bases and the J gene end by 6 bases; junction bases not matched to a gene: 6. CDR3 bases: TGTGCCAGCAGTCATGGGACAGGGGCTGCCGGGGAGCTGTTTTTT. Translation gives CASSHGTGAAGELFF.

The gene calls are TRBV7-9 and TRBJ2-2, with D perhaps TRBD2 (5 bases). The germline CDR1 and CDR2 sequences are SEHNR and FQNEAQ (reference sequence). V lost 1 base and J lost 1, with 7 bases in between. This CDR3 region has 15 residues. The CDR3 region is CASSLGRENTGELFF. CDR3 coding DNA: TGTGCCAGCAGCTTAGGACGGGAGAACACCGGGGAGCTGTTTTTT. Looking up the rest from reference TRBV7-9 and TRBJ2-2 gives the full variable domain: DTGVSQNPRHKITKRGQNVTFRCDPISEHNRLYWYRQTLGQGPEFLTYFQNEAQLEKSRLLSDRFSAERPKGSFSTLEIQRTEQGDSAMYLCASSLGRENTGELFFGEGSRLTVL.

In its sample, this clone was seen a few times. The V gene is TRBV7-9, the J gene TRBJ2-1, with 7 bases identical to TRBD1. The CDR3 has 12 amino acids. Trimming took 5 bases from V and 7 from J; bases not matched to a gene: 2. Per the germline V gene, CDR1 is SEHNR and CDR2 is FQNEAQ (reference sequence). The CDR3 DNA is TGTGCCAGCAGCCAGGACAGGAATGAGCAGTTCTTC. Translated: CASSQDRNEQFF.

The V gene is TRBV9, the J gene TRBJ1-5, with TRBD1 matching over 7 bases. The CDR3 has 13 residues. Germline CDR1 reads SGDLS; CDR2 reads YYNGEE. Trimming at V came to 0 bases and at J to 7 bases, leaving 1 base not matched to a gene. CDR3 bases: TGTGCCAGCAGCGTAGCAGGGGGACAGCCCCAGCATTTT. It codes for CASSVAGGQPQHF.

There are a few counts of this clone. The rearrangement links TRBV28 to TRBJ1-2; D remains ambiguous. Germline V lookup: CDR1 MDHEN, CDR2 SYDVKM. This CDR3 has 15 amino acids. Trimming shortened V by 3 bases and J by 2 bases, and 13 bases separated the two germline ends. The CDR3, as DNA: TGTGCCAGCAGTTTTGACGGAGGGTACAACTATGGCTACACCTTC. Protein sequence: CASSFDGGYNYGYTF.

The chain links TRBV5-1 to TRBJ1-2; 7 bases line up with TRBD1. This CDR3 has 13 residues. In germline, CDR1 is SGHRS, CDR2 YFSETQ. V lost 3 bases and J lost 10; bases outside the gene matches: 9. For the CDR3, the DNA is TGCGCCAGCAGCTCCACGGACAGGAGAAACTACACCTTC. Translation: CASSSTDRRNYTF.

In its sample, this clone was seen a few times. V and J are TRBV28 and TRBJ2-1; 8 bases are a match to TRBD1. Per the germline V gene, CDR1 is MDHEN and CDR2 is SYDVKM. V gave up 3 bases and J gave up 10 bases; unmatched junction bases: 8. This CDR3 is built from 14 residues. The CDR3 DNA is TGTGCCAGCAGTTTCAGGGGGCGAGTGATGGAGCAGTTCTTC. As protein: CASSFRGRVMEQFF.

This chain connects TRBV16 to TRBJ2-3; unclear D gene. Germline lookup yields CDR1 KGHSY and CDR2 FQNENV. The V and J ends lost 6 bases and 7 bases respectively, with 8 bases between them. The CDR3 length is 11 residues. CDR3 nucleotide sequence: TGTGCCAGCAGGCAGGCCAATACGCAGTATTTT. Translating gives CASRQANTQYF.

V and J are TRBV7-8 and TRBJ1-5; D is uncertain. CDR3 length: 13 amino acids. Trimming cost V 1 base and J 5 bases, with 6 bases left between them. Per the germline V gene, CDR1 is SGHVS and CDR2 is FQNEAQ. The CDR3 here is CASSLDRDQPQHF. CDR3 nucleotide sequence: TGTGCCAGCAGCTTAGACAGAGATCAGCCCCAGCATTTT.

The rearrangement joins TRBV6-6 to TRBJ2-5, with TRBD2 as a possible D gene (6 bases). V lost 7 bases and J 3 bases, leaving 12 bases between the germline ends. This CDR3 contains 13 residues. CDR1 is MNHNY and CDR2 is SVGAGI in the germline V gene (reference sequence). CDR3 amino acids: CASTQGGEETQYF. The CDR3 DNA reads TGTGCCAGCACCCAGGGAGGTGAAGAGACCCAGTACTTC.

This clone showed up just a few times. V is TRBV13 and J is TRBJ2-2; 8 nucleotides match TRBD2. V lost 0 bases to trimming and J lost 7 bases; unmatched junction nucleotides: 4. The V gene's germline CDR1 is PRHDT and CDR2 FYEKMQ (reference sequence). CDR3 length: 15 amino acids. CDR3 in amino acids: CASSLGRGGHGELFF. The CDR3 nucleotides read TGTGCCAGCAGCTTAGGCCGCGGGGGGCACGGGGAGCTGTTTTTT.

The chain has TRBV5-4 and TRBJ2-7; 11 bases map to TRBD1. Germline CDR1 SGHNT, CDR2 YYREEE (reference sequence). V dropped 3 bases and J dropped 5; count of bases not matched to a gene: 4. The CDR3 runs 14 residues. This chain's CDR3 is CASSSWDRGNEQYF. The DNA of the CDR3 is TGTGCCAGCAGCTCCTGGGACAGGGGGAACGAGCAGTACTTC.

The chain's CDR3 is CASSWGQGGGYTF. The CDR3 DNA follows: TGTGCCAGCAGCTGGGGACAGGGCGGTGGCTACACCTTC. The chain combines TRBV7-2 with TRBJ1-2; TRBD1 agrees at 9 bases. This CDR3 contains 13 residues. Germline CDR1 reads SGHTA; CDR2 reads FQGNSA. With 4 bases clipped from V and 7 bases from J, the junction kept 4 bases outside the gene matches.

Written as DNA, the CDR3 is TGTGCCAGCAGTTCCGCAGGACTAGCGGGGGGGGAGGAGCTGTTTTTT. Translation gives CASSSAGLAGGEELFF. The chain recombines TRBV27 with TRBJ2-2, with 15 bases matching TRBD2. CDR1 and CDR2 (germline): MNHEY, SMNVEV (reference sequence). The length of the CDR3 is 16 residues. V lost 4 bases, J lost 10 bases, and 7 bases stayed unmatched.

The CDR3 DNA reads TGTGCCAGCAGTGACTCGCCGGTGGGACAGGGCGACACTGAAGCTTTCTTT. This codes for CASSDSPVGQGDTEAFF. The J gene is TRBJ1-1, the V gene TRBV6-4; 9 bases are a match to TRBD1. The CDR3 is 17 amino acids. Looked up from germline, CDR1 is MRHNA and CDR2 is SNTAGT. The ends lost 0 bases at V and 3 bases at J; junction bases unmatched: 8.

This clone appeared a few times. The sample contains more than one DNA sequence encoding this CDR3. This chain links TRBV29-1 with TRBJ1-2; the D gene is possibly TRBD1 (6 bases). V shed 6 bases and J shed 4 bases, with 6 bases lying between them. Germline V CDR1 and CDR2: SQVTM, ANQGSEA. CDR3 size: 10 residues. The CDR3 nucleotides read TGCAGCGTGGACAGCTATGGCTACACCTTC. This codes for CSVDSYGYTF.

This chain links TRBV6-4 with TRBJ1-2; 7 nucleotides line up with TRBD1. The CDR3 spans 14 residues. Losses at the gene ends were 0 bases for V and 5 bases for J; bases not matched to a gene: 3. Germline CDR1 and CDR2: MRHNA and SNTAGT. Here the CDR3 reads CASSDSGRGYGYTF. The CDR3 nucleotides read TGTGCCAGCAGTGACTCGGGCAGGGGGTATGGCTACACCTTC.

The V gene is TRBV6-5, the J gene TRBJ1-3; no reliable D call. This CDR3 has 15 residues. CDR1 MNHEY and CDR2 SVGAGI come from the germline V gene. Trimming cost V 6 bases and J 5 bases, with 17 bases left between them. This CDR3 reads CASRTLLEGRNTIYF. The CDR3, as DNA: TGTGCCAGCAGGACGCTTTTAGAGGGTCGAAACACCATATATTTT.

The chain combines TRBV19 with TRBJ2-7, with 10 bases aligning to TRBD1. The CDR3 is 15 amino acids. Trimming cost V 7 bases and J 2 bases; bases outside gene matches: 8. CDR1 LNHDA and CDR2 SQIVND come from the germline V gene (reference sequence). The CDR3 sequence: CASKSSGQGAYEQYF. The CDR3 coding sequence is TGTGCCAGTAAGTCCAGCGGACAGGGGGCCTACGAGCAGTACTTC.

CDR3 amino acids: CASSDRFMNTEAFF. As DNA, the CDR3 is TGTGCCAGCAGTGACAGGTTTATGAACACTGAAGCTTTCTTT. The chain couples TRBV2 to TRBJ1-1; no clear D. The CDR3 is 14 residues long. V lost 3 bases and J 0 bases, leaving 8 bases between the germline ends. Germline assignment: CDR1 SNHLY and CDR2 FYNNEI.

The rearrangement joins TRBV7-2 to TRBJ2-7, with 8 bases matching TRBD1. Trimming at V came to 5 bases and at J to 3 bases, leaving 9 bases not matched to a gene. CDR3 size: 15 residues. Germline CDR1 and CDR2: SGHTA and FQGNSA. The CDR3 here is CASSRGTGRLYEQYF. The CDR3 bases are TGTGCCAGCAGCCGCGGGACAGGCCGACTCTACGAGCAGTACTTC.

For the CDR3, the DNA is TGTGCCCCCTTAGCCAAAAACATTCAGTACTTC. Translating it yields CAPLAKNIQYF. The chain links TRBV6-4 to TRBJ2-4; D gene unclear. Per the germline V gene, CDR1 is MRHNA and CDR2 is SNTAGT. The V end lost 11 bases, the J end lost 0 bases, and 5 bases lay between the germline ends. The length of the CDR3 is 11 residues.

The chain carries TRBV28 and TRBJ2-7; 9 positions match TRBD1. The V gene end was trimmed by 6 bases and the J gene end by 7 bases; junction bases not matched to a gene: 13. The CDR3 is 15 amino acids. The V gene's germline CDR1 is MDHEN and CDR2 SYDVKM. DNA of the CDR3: TGTGCCAGCAGCCCCTCCCTGGGACAGGGATTGGAGCAGTACTTC. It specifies CASSPSLGQGLEQYF.

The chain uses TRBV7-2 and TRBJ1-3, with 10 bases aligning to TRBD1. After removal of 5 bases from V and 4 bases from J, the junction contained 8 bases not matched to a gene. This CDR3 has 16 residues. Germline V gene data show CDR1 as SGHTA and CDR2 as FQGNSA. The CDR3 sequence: CASSPPGTGVGNTIYF. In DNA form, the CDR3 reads TGTGCCAGCAGCCCCCCCGGGACAGGGGTAGGAAACACCATATATTTT.

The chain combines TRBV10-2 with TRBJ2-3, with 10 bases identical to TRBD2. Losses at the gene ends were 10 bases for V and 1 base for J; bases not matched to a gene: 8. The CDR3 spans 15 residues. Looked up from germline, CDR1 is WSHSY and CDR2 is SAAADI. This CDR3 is CAIKRGGPGTDTQYF. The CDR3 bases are TGCGCCATAAAGCGGGGGGGTCCTGGCACAGATACGCAGTATTTT.

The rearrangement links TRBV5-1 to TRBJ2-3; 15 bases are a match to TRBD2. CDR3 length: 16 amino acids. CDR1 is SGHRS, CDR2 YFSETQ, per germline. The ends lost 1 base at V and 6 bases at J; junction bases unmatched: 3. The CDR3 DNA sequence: TGCGCCAGCAGCTTGAGGACTAGCGGGGGGGCCGATACGCAGTATTTT. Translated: CASSLRTSGGADTQYF. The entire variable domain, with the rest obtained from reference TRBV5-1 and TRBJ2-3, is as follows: KAGVTQTPRYLIKTRGQQVTLSCSPISGHRSVSWYQQTPGQGLQFLFEYFSETQRNKGNFPGRFSGRQFSNSRSEMNVSTLELGDSALYLCASSLRTSGGADTQYFGPGTRLTVL.

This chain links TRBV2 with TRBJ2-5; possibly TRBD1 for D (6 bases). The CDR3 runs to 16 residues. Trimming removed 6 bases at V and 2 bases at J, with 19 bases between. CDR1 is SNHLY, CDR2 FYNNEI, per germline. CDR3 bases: TGTGCCAGCAGAAATCGACTTCGGACAGTTCAAGAGACCCAGTACTTC. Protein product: CASRNRLRTVQETQYF.

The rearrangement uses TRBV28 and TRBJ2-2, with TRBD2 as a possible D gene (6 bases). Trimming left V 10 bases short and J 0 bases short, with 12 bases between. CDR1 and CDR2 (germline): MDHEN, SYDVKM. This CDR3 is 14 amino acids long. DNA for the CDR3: TGTGCCACACTCCGGGACTCGAACACCGGGGAGCTGTTTTTT. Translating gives CATLRDSNTGELFF.